These 3 T cell receptor beta chains came from one sample sequenced in a study of blood T cell repertoires in COVID-19. Sequencing used immunoSEQ multiplex PCR; TCRdb keeps in-frame clones, though not all of them. The table records about 150,000 clones, roughly 93% of them present only once. Sequencing used peripheral blood. Receptors were obtained from a man between 18 and 35 years old with COVID-19, enrolled during active disease.

This chain connects TRBV11-2 to TRBJ2-2; 7 bases fit TRBD1. The CDR3 has 15 residues. V dropped 5 bases and J dropped 6; count of bases not matched to a gene: 9. Germline assignment: CDR1 SGHAT and CDR2 FQNNGV. The CDR3 is CASSRLFQGAGELFF. The CDR3 nucleotides are TGTGCCAGCAGCCGACTTTTTCAGGGGGCCGGGGAGCTGTTTTTT.

This chain connects TRBV6-5 to TRBJ2-7; D is uncertain. The CDR3 runs to 12 residues. Looked up from germline, CDR1 is MNHEY and CDR2 is SVGAGI. Trimming pared 5 bases from V and 3 bases from J, leaving 8 bases between. The CDR3 bases are TGTGCCAGCAGTACCACGGGCTACGAGCAGTACTTC. Translation: CASSTTGYEQYF.

This clone was found a few times. The CDR3 loop reads CASSYGVGLADYEQYF. In DNA form, the CDR3 reads TGTGCCAGCAGTTACGGGGTGGGGCTAGCGGACTACGAGCAGTACTTC. J is TRBJ2-7 and V is TRBV6-5; 7 positions agree with TRBD2. Germline assignment: CDR1 MNHEY and CDR2 SVGAGI. There are 16 residues in the CDR3. The J segment lost 3 bases and the V segment lost 2 bases, leaving 10 bases of the junction unmatched.